The clone carrying this T cell receptor (beta chain) is a singleton in its sample. The sample originates from a study of blood T cell repertoires in COVID-19. Study background: Nucleic acid was either cDNA or gDNA, and it came from T cells, B-cell-depleted T cells, or PBMCs.

V was cut by 4 bases and J by 5 bases, with 12 bases left in between. The CDR3 spans 13 residues. Per the germline V gene, CDR1 is LGHDT and CDR2 is YNNKEL (reference sequence). Profiling relied on immunoSEQ multiplex PCR, and the TCRdb table lists in-frame clones only, not all of them. Of about 150,000 clones listed, 70% to 90% were seen once; the top ten hold around 3.3%. The chain employs TRBV3-1 (or the pseudogene TRBV3-2) and TRBJ2-7; perhaps TRBD1 as D (6 bases). The source of this sequence is a man aged 65 to 85 with acute or convalescent COVID-19. The specimen sequenced was peripheral blood. The CDR3 protein is CASSLNRDHEQYF. DNA of the CDR3: TGTGCCAGCAGCCTCAACAGGGACCACGAGCAGTACTTC.